These 15 T cell receptor beta chains were all obtained from the same sample, sequenced in a study of identical twins. TCRdb reanalysed the 5' RACE reads using MiXCR and keeps one entry per CDR3 protein. The sample has hundreds of thousands of distinct CDR3 sequences; over 8.5% are singletons. These data were also filed under a second study, of yellow fever vaccine responses in identical twins.

The sample was PBMCs. The receptor source for this set is a young woman in good health.

V is TRBV3-1 and J is TRBJ2-5; D not certain. From germline, CDR1 is LGHDT and CDR2 YNNKEL (reference sequence). The CDR3 is 14 amino acids. Trimming removed 4 bases from V and 2 bases from J, with 11 bases in between. CDR3 region: CASSLPAIQETQYF. CDR3 in DNA: TGTGCCAGCAGCCTCCCCGCGATTCAAGAGACCCAGTACTTC.

In its sample, this clonotype was seen a few times. The rearrangement uses TRBV4-3 and TRBJ1-3, with D perhaps matching TRBD1 (5 bases). The CDR3 is 20 residues long. The V end lost 0 bases, the J end lost 0 bases, and 21 bases lay between the germline ends. CDR1 and CDR2 from the germline V gene are LGHNA and YSLEER. The CDR3 is CASSQDLRDSARSSGNTIYF. The DNA of the CDR3 is TGCGCCAGCAGCCAAGATTTACGGGACTCTGCCAGGAGCTCTGGAAACACCATATATTTT.

This clonotype was recorded a few times. The chain has TRBV10-1 and TRBJ2-1; 9 bases are a match to TRBD2. From germline, CDR1 is WNHNN and CDR2 SYGVQD (reference sequence). CDR3 size: 14 residues. Trimming took 6 bases from V and 5 from J; bases not matched to a gene: 5. The CDR3 DNA sequence: TGCGCCAGCAGAGCGGGAGGAAAAGACAATGAGCAGTTCTTC. Translated, it gives CASRAGGKDNEQFF.

This clonotype was observed at least ten times. The chain employs TRBV25-1 and TRBJ2-7, with D hard to call. The CDR3 runs 13 residues. The germline CDR1 and CDR2 sequences are MGHDK and SYGVNS. V lost 4 bases and J 0 bases, leaving 7 bases between the germline ends. The CDR3 loop is CASSGQVSYEQYF. The CDR3 DNA is TGTGCCAGCAGTGGTCAGGTCTCCTACGAGCAGTACTTC.

This clonotype was seen more than once but under ten times. The genes are TRBV5-1 and TRBJ2-7, with a weak D call TRBD1 (6 bases). V was cut by 2 bases and J by 1 base, with 10 bases left in between. The CDR3 spans 14 residues. Per the germline V gene, CDR1 is SGHRS and CDR2 is YFSETQ. CDR3 DNA sequence: TGCGCCAGCAGCTTTGAGGGGGTTTCCTACGAGCAGTACTTC. This sequence encodes CASSFEGVSYEQYF.

This clonotype was recorded a few times. The chain recombines TRBV6-1 with TRBJ2-7; D remains ambiguous. The V end lost 7 bases, the J end lost 2 bases, and 24 bases lay between the germline ends. The CDR3 sequence is 17 residues long. Germline V gene sequence: CDR1 MNHNS, CDR2 SASEGT. The CDR3 reads CASKVGQMSRSTYEQYF. In DNA form, the CDR3 reads TGTGCCAGCAAAGTTGGGCAGATGTCCAGGTCAACCTACGAGCAGTACTTC.

Worth noting for this clonotype: A much larger clonotype is one base distant, so this may be a read error. The chain joins TRBV6-2 or TRBV6-3 to TRBJ2-2; D call uncertain. Germline V gives CDR1 MNHEY, CDR2 SVGEGT. V was clipped by 6 bases and J by 6 bases, with 14 bases between them. The CDR3 covers 14 residues. In DNA form, the CDR3 reads TGTGCCAGCAGACGAGACATGTCCGCCGGGGAGCTGTTTTTT. Residues: CASRRDMSAGELFF.

The CDR3 loop is CASSLEGGQHSPLHF. CDR3 nucleotides: TGTGCCAGCAGTTTAGAGGGCGGGCAGCATTCACCCCTCCACTTT. V and J are TRBV12-3 or TRBV12-4 and TRBJ1-6; unclear D gene. This CDR3 is 15 amino acids long. V dropped 1 base and J dropped 8 bases, with 12 bases sitting between them.

This clonotype occurred many times. The V and J genes are TRBV12-3 or TRBV12-4 and TRBJ2-4; 8 positions match TRBD2. V shed 9 bases, J shed 7 bases, and the junction held 2 bases outside the gene matches. This CDR3 has 11 amino acids. The chain's CDR3 is CASGGGNIQYF. DNA of the CDR3: TGTGCCAGTGGCGGGGGGAACATTCAGTACTTC.

This clonotype has a handful of counts. The chain combines TRBV12-3 or TRBV12-4 with TRBJ2-7; the D gene could be TRBD1 or TRBD2 (5 bases each). Trimming stripped 2 bases from V and 6 bases from J, with 11 bases between. CDR3 length equals 13 residues. The CDR3 nucleotides are TGTGCCAGCAGTTTATTACAGGCGGGCGAGCAGTACTTC. Amino acids: CASSLLQAGEQYF.

The sample holds a few counts of this clonotype. The chain links TRBV10-3 to TRBJ1-3; D unclear. CDR3 size: 14 residues. The V gene's germline CDR1 is ENHRY and CDR2 SYGVKD. V was clipped by 11 bases and J by 0 bases, with 14 bases between them. The CDR3 loop is CAVDIGSSGNTIYF. The CDR3 region has the DNA TGTGCCGTCGACATCGGAAGCTCTGGAAACACCATATATTTT.

The CDR3: CASRDQLAGGTSYNEQFF. The CDR3 region has the DNA TGTGCCAGCAGGGACCAACTAGCGGGGGGAACCTCCTACAATGAGCAGTTCTTC. J is TRBJ2-1 and V is TRBV6-2 or TRBV6-3; 12 bases match TRBD2. Trimming at V came to 6 bases and at J to 0 bases, leaving 9 bases not matched to a gene. CDR3 length: 18 residues. Germline V lookup: CDR1 MNHEY, CDR2 SVGEGT.

This clonotype showed up just a few times. The V call is TRBV9, the J call TRBJ2-7, with no clear D. V shed 0 bases and J shed 3 bases, with 16 bases lying between them. The germline V gene has CDR1 SGDLS and CDR2 YYNGEE. CDR3 length equals 16 residues. The CDR3 loop reads CASSVGVGRSLYEQYF. CDR3 in DNA: TGTGCCAGCAGCGTAGGGGTCGGGCGGAGCCTCTACGAGCAGTACTTC.

The rearrangement joins TRBV6-1 to TRBJ2-7; possibly TRBD1 for D (6 bases). V lost 4 bases and J lost 1, with 11 bases in between. CDR1 and CDR2 from the germline V gene are MNHNS and SASEGT. This CDR3 spans 14 amino acids. The CDR3 loop reads CASSVVRGSYEQYF. The CDR3, as DNA: TGTGCCAGCAGTGTAGTGAGGGGGTCCTACGAGCAGTACTTC.

The genes are TRBV5-1 and TRBJ2-6, with D possibly being TRBD1 (5 bases). This CDR3 contains 14 residues. V was clipped by 6 bases and J by 1 base, with 8 bases between them. CDR1 is SGHRS, CDR2 YFSETQ, per germline. The CDR3 DNA follows: TGCGCCAGCACCCAGGGTTCTGGGGCCAACGTCCTGACTTTC. As protein: CASTQGSGANVLTF.